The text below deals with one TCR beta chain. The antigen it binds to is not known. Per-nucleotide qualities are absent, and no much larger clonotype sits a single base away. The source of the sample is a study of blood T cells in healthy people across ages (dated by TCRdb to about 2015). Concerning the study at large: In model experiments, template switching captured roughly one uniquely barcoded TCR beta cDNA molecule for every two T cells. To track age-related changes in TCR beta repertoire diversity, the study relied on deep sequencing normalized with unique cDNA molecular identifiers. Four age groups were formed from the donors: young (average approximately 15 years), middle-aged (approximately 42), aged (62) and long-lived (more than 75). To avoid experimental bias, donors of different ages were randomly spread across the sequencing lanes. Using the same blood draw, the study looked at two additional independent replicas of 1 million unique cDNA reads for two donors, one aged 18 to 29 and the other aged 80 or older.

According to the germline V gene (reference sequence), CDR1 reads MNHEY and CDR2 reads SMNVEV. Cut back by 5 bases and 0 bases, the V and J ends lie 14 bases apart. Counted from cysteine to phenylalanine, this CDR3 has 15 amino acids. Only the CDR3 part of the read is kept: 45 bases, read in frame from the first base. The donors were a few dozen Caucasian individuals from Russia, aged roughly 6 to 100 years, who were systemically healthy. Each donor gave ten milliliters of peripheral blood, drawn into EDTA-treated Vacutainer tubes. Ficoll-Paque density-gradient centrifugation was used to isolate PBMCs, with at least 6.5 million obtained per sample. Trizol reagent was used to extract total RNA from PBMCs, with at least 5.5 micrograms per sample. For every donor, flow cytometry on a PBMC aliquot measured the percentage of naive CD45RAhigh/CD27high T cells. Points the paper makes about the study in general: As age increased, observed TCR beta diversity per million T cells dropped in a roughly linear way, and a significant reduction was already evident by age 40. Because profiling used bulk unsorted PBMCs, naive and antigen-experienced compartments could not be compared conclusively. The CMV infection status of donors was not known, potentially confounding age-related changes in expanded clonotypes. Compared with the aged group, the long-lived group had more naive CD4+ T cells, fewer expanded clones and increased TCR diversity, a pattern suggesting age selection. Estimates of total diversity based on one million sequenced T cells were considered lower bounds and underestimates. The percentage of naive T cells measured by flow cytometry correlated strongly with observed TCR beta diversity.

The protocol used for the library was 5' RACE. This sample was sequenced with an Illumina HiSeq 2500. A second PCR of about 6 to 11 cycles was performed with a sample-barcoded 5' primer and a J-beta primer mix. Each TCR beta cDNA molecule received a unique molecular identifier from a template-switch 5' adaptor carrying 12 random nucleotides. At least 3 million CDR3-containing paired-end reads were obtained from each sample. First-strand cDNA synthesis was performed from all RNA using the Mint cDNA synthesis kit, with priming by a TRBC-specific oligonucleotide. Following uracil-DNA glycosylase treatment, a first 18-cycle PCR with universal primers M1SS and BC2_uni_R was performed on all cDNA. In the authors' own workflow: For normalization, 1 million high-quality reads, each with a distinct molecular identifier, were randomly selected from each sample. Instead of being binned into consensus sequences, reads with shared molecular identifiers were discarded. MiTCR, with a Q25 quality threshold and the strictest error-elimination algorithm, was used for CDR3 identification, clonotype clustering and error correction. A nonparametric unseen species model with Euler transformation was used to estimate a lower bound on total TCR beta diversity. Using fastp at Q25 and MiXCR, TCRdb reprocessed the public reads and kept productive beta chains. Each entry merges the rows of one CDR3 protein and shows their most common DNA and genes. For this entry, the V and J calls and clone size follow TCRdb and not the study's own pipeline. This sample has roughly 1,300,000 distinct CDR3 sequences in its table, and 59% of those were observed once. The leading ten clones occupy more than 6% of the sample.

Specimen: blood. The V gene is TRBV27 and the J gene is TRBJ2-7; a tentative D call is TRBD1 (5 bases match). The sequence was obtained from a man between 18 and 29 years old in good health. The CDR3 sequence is CASSRTGLSSYEQYF. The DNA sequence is TGTGCCAGCAGTAGAACAGGTTTAAGCTCCTACGAGCAGTACTTC.